Given below is one T cell receptor (beta chain) in context. This sample was taken from a study of technical replicates of blood from a few donors. The CDR3 is 13 amino acids. The germline V gene has CDR1 SGHTA and CDR2 FQGNSA. V lost 5 bases, J lost 3 bases, and 9 bases lay in between. This table comes from immunoSEQ multiplex PCR, and its TCRdb copy is limited to in-frame clones, with some not included. This sample has 74,000 or so clones; around nine tenths occur once, and the top ten carry about 0.4%. V usage is TRBV7-2 and J usage is TRBJ2-3, with D maybe TRBD1 (6 bases). This TCR came from a human donor in good health. The sample was T cells isolated from PBMCs. CDR3 loop: CASSDDRTDTQYF. CDR3 DNA: TGTGCCAGCAGCGACGACAGGACAGATACGCAGTATTTT.